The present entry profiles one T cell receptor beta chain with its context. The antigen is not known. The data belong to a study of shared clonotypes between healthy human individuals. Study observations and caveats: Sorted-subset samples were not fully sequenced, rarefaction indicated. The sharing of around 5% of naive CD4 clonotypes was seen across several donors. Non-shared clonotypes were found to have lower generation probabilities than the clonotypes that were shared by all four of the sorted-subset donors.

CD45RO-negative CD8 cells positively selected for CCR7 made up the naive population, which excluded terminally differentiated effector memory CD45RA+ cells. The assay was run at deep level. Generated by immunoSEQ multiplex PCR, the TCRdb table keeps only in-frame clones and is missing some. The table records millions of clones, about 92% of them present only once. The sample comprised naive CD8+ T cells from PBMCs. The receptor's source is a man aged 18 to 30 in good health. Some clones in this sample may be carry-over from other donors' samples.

CDR3 residues: CASSPAGQGAYEQYF. The CDR3 DNA sequence: TGTGCCAGCAGTCCAGCCGGACAGGGGGCTTACGAGCAGTACTTC. The rearrangement links TRBV28 to TRBJ2-7; 11 nucleotides align to TRBD1. This CDR3 comprises 15 residues. V trimming: 5 bases; J trimming: 4 bases; junction bases outside the gene matches: 7. Germline V CDR1 and CDR2: MDHEN, SYDVKM.